This T cell receptor beta chain appears in the sequencing data of a study of blood T cell repertoires in COVID-19 (TCRdb year 2020). Context from the whole study: The collaborator samples originated in the United States, Italy and Spain and spanned the acute and convalescent phases of COVID-19. The material from the prospective study consisted of cDNA or gDNA derived from T cells, B-cell-depleted T cells, or PBMCs. Subjects who had been exposed to COVID-19, were actively infected with it, or had recovered from it provided the deeply sampled blood TCRbeta repertoires that made up the dataset. The samples were drawn from the first 160 participants of the ongoing ImmuneRACE study and from more than 1,000 subjects provided by 6 global collaborators. The repertoires were released in a freely available public database intended as a resource for research on the immune response to SARS-CoV-2. Where HLA class I and class II types were available, the types were taken from metadata supplied by the sample provider, not from assay-based typing. A de-identified subject ID, COVID-19 status, age in years and sex were almost always included in the sample metadata. General study outcomes and caveats: How much clinical and demographic metadata was included differed by source and by participant, and the metadata was provided uncurated.

V and J lose 6 bases and 0 bases, and a span of 5 bases separates them. The germline V gene yields MNHEY for CDR1 and SVGAGI for CDR2. The CDR3 contains 13 residues, cysteine and phenylalanine counted. Solely the CDR3 DNA is kept, with 39 bases framed from the first base. The collaborating institutions used their own protocols to collect whole blood in K2EDTA tubes. For TCRbeta analysis, collaborator samples were shipped as frozen whole blood, as isolated PBMCs, or as DNA extracted from either sample type. TCRbeta CDR3 regions were amplified from genomic DNA using the immunoSEQ Assay, a bias-controlled multiplex PCR. From the authors' description of their analysis: Within the assay, amplification of reference gene primers was used to estimate how many nucleated cells each sample contained. To quantify the absolute abundance of each unique TCRbeta CDR3 rearrangement, sequence reads were collapsed and filtered. For each sample, productive Simpson clonality was calculated by taking the square root of Simpson's diversity index across productive rearrangements. TCRdb mirrors the immuneACCESS table, restricted to in-frame sequences. Some clones are absent from its copies; in checked studies, under half trace to an unresolved V gene, and the reason for the others is unknown. V and J calls and clone size are as listed in that table; D and trimming were resolved from the DNA. In this sample the table shows under 100,000 clones, roughly 85% of which occur a single time. Of the sample, 7% to 10% falls within the top ten clones.

Worth noting for this clone: Its cognate antigen has yet to be identified. Per-nucleotide qualities are absent, and no much larger clonotype sits a single base away.

The source is a man aged 25-45 years with acute or convalescent COVID-19. This chain is built from TRBV6-5 and TRBJ1-4, with no reliable assignment of the D segment. Input material: peripheral blood. In nucleotides, the sequence is TGTGCCAGCAGGTTAACAACTAATGAAAAACTGTTTTTT. The resulting protein is CASRLTTNEKLFF.